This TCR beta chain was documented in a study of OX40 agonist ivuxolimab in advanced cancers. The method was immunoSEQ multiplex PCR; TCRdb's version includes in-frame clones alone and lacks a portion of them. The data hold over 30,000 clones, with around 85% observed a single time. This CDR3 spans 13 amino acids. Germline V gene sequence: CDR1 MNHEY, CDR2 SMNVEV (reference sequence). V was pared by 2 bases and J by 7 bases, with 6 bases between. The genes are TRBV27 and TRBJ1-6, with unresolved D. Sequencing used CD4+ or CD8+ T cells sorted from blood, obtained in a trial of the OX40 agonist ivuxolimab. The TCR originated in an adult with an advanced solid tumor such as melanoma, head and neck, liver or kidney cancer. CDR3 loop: CASSLGRNSPLHF. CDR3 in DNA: TGTGCCAGCAGTTTAGGGAGGAATTCACCCCTCCACTTT.